Shown below are 25 T cell receptor beta chains from a single sample sequenced in a study of blood T cell repertoires in COVID-19. Repertoires were generated with immunoSEQ multiplex PCR, while TCRdb's copy carries only in-frame clones and drops some. The sample yields 120,000 to 150,000 clones, roughly four fifths seen once. The sequencing input was PBMCs or T cells enriched from blood (not recorded which). All receptors come from a woman in her 50s with acute COVID-19.

This clone was seen once. The chain joins TRBV5-1 to TRBJ2-1; 7 bases fit TRBD2. V was pared by 0 bases and J by 3 bases, with 9 bases of the junction left unmatched. Germline V gene lookup returns CDR1 SGHRS and CDR2 YFSETQ. This CDR3 has 17 residues. This chain's CDR3 is CASSLGLGEGYYNEQFF. The CDR3 region has the DNA TGCGCCAGCAGCTTGGGTCTTGGGGAGGGATACTACAATGAGCAGTTCTTC.

The chain has TRBV27 and TRBJ2-3, with a tentative D call TRBD2 (5 bases). The V and J ends lost 1 base and 2 bases respectively, with 13 bases between them. This CDR3 region has 16 residues. In germline, CDR1 is MNHEY, CDR2 SMNVEV (reference sequence). The CDR3 loop reads CASSLLGASLTDTQYF. DNA of the CDR3: TGTGCCAGCAGTTTATTGGGAGCCAGCCTCACAGATACGCAGTATTTT.

The CDR3 protein is CASSSGLAGGGGSTDTQYF. The DNA of the CDR3 is TGCGCCAGCAGCTCGGGACTAGCGGGAGGAGGGGGTAGCACAGATACGCAGTATTTT. The chain uses TRBV5-1 and TRBJ2-3, with 15 bases that match TRBD2. Germline CDR1 SGHRS, CDR2 YFSETQ. V shed 3 bases and J 0 bases; nucleotides not matched to a gene: 8. The CDR3 extends over 19 amino acids.

The V and J genes are TRBV6-5 and TRBJ1-2; 8 bases are shared with TRBD1. CDR3 length: 14 amino acids. Trimming cost V 2 bases and J 8 bases; bases outside gene matches: 7. Germline V lookup: CDR1 MNHEY, CDR2 SVGAGI. CDR3 residues: CASSYTQGARGYTF. The CDR3, as DNA: TGTGCCAGCAGTTACACCCAGGGGGCTCGGGGCTACACCTTC.

The V gene is TRBV28, the J gene TRBJ1-2; D is ambiguous. This CDR3 region has 13 residues. Per the germline V gene, CDR1 is MDHEN and CDR2 is SYDVKM. The germline V and J ends were trimmed by 4 bases and 4 bases, with 10 bases remaining between them. The CDR3 coding sequence is TGTGCCAGCAGTTCCGCCGGACTCTATGGCTACACCTTC. This sequence encodes CASSSAGLYGYTF.

V gene TRBV7-9 combines with J gene TRBJ1-5, with 12 bases aligning to TRBD1. V was pared by 4 bases and J by 5 bases, with 6 bases of the junction left unmatched. This CDR3 region has 16 residues. Germline lookup yields CDR1 SEHNR and CDR2 FQNEAQ (reference sequence). This CDR3 reads CASSSEGTGGHQPQHF. The CDR3 nucleotides read TGTGCCAGCAGCTCAGAAGGGACAGGGGGCCATCAGCCCCAGCATTTT. Full variable domain (rest looked up from reference TRBV7-9 and TRBJ1-5): DTGVSQNPRHKITKRGQNVTFRCDPISEHNRLYWYRQTLGQGPEFLTYFQNEAQLEKSRLLSDRFSAERPKGSFSTLEIQRTEQGDSAMYLCASSSEGTGGHQPQHFGDGTRLSIL.

This clone was counted a single time. The rearrangement joins TRBV19 to TRBJ2-6; D not resolved. Germline V gene data show CDR1 as LNHDA and CDR2 as SQIVND (reference sequence). The CDR3 loop spans 14 amino acids. V was trimmed by 2 bases and J by 3 bases, leaving 5 bases between them. CDR3 sequence reads: CASSISSGANVLTF. Written as DNA, the CDR3 is TGTGCCAGTAGTATATCGAGTGGGGCCAACGTCCTGACTTTC.

This chain joins TRBV6-5 and TRBJ1-2; 8 bases agree with TRBD1. CDR3 size: 15 residues. Germline V gene lookup returns CDR1 MNHEY and CDR2 SVGAGI. V lost 7 bases to trimming and J lost 6 bases; unmatched junction nucleotides: 13. CDR3 nucleotides: TGTGCCAGCACCCCCCCGACAGGGGTGGGGGATGGCTACACCTTC. It encodes CASTPPTGVGDGYTF.

The rearrangement links TRBV7-9 to TRBJ1-2, with D perhaps TRBD1 (6 bases). From germline, CDR1 is SEHNR and CDR2 FQNEAQ (reference sequence). The CDR3 consists of 12 residues. V was trimmed by 1 base and J by 8 bases, leaving 8 bases between them. In DNA, the CDR3 is TGTGCCAGCAGCTTAGTACAGGGAGGCTACACCTTC. Residues: CASSLVQGGYTF.

The rearrangement joins TRBV7-6 to TRBJ1-1; D possibly corresponds to TRBD1 (5 bases). The germline V and J ends were trimmed by 0 bases and 3 bases, with 5 bases remaining between them. The CDR3 is 13 residues long. Per germline, CDR1 SGHVS and CDR2 FNYEAQ. CDR3 in DNA: TGTGCCAGCAGCTTAGCGGGGCACACTGAAGCTTTCTTT. Translating it yields CASSLAGHTEAFF.

The chain couples TRBV9 to TRBJ1-1; D is unclear. This CDR3 has 15 amino acids. Trimming took 4 bases from V and 0 from J, leaving 13 bases between them. CDR1 is SGDLS and CDR2 is YYNGEE in the germline V gene. Here the CDR3 reads CASSPSSVLNTEAFF. The CDR3 coding sequence is TGTGCCAGCAGCCCCTCCTCGGTGTTGAACACTGAAGCTTTCTTT.

The chain couples TRBV7-2 to TRBJ2-7, with TRBD2 identical over 7 bases. The V gene end was trimmed by 1 base and the J gene end by 4 bases; junction bases not matched to a gene: 13. In germline, CDR1 is SGHTA, CDR2 FQGNSA. CDR3 size: 17 residues. The CDR3 region is CASSLGGLGGRGYEQYF. The CDR3 coding sequence is TGTGCCAGCAGCTTAGGGGGTTTAGGCGGGAGAGGGTACGAGCAGTACTTC.

This clone was counted once. This rearrangement joins TRBV4-2 to TRBJ1-2, with D possibly matching TRBD1 (5 bases). The germline gives CDR1 LGHNA, CDR2 YNFKEQ. V lost 3 bases to trimming and J lost 0 bases, with 11 bases between them. The CDR3 loop spans 15 amino acids. The CDR3 coding sequence is TGTGCCAGCAGCCATGCGGGACTCACTAACTATGGCTACACCTTC. It codes for CASSHAGLTNYGYTF.

The V and J genes are TRBV7-3 and TRBJ2-3; TRBD1 agrees at 10 bases. V lost 5 bases and J lost 4; bases outside the gene matches: 3. The CDR3 totals 14 residues. Germline CDR1 is SGHTA and CDR2 is FQGTGA. CDR3 sequence: CASSRDRGSDTQYF. The DNA for the CDR3 is TGTGCCAGCAGCCGGGACAGGGGCTCAGATACGCAGTATTTT. Variable domain in full (rest from reference TRBV7-3 and TRBJ2-3): GAGVSQTPSNKVTEKGKYVELRCDPISGHTALYWYRQSLGQGPEFLIYFQGTGAADDSGLPNDRFFAVRPEGSVSTLKIQRTERGDSAVYLCASSRDRGSDTQYFGPGTRLTVL.

V is TRBV14 and J is TRBJ2-1, with 11 bases that match TRBD2. Losses at the gene ends were 0 bases for V and 5 bases for J; bases not matched to a gene: 9. CDR1 SGHDN and CDR2 FVKESK come from the germline V gene. The CDR3 runs 18 residues. The CDR3 nucleotides read TGTGCCAGCAGCCAAGAGTCAGGACTAGCGGGCCGACACAATGAGCAGTTCTTC. As protein: CASSQESGLAGRHNEQFF.

This clone showed up just once. CDR3 in amino acids: CASSFGRETQYF. The CDR3 nucleotides are TGTGCCAGCAGCTTCGGTCGGGAGACCCAGTACTTC. V gene TRBV11-2 combines with J gene TRBJ2-5; D is unclear. V lost 3 bases, J lost 5 bases, and 7 bases lay in between. The germline CDR1 and CDR2 sequences are SGHAT and FQNNGV. The CDR3 is 12 amino acids.

This sequence joins TRBV5-4 and TRBJ2-1; 9 bases are shared with TRBD1. Germline V gene data show CDR1 as SGHNT and CDR2 as YYREEE (reference sequence). The CDR3 loop spans 15 amino acids. The junction had 9 bases not matched to a gene; V was cut back by 5 bases and J by 6 bases. The CDR3, as DNA: TGTGCCAGCAGTTCCACAGGGGGCGCATTCAATGAGCAGTTCTTC. It translates to CASSSTGGAFNEQFF.

This chain links TRBV18 with TRBJ1-2; TRBD1 aligns across 7 bases. The germline CDR1 and CDR2 sequences are KGHSH and LQKENI. This CDR3 region has 13 residues. J gave up 6 bases and V 3 bases, and 4 bases lay outside the gene matches. CDR3 DNA: TGTGCCAGCTCACCTCTTACAGGGGATGGCTACACCTTC. It specifies CASSPLTGDGYTF. Full variable domain (missing parts from reference TRBV18 and TRBJ1-2): NAGVMQNPRHLVRRRGQEARLRCSPMKGHSHVYWYRQLPEEGLKFMVYLQKENIIDESGMPKERFSAEFPKEGPSILRIQQVVRGDSAAYFCASSPLTGDGYTFGSGTRLTVV.

The chain combines TRBV12-3 or TRBV12-4 with TRBJ2-3; D remains ambiguous. V was trimmed by 2 bases and J by 4 bases, leaving 4 bases between them. This CDR3 contains 12 residues. The CDR3 DNA follows: TGTGCCAGCAGTTTATCTTCAGATACGCAGTATTTT. Translated, it gives CASSLSSDTQYF.

This chain joins TRBV27 and TRBJ1-1; the D gene is possibly TRBD1 (6 bases). Deletions cut 6 bases from V and 4 bases from J, with 15 bases between. The CDR3 is 14 amino acids. CDR1 is MNHEY and CDR2 is SMNVEV in the germline V gene (reference sequence). CDR3 DNA: TGTGCCAGCAGCTCGGACAGAATTCGCACTGAAGCTTTCTTT. It encodes CASSSDRIRTEAFF.

This rearrangement joins TRBV5-6 to TRBJ2-7; a weak D match, TRBD1 (5 bases). The CDR3 runs to 11 residues. Germline assignment: CDR1 SGHDT and CDR2 YYEEEE. V was pared by 0 bases and J by 7 bases, with 5 bases between. As DNA, the CDR3 is TGTGCCAGCAGCTTGGAGGGGGAGCAGTACTTC. As protein: CASSLEGEQYF.

The V and J genes are TRBV6-5 and TRBJ1-1; the D is unclear. With 7 bases removed from V and 0 bases from J, the gap between germline ends came to 12 bases. Germline V gene lookup returns CDR1 MNHEY and CDR2 SVGAGI. The CDR3 runs to 14 residues. CDR3 protein: CASKVGRVNTEAFF. Here the CDR3 DNA reads TGTGCCAGCAAGGTAGGGAGGGTGAACACTGAAGCTTTCTTT.

This chain uses TRBV11-2 with TRBJ1-1; the match to TRBD1 covers 8 bases. V lost 5 bases, J lost 6 bases, and 8 bases stayed unmatched. Germline V gene sequence: CDR1 SGHAT, CDR2 FQNNGV. The CDR3 spans 14 residues. The CDR3 here is CASSAHRGGSEAFF. DNA for the CDR3: TGTGCCAGCAGCGCGCACAGGGGGGGATCTGAAGCTTTCTTT.

The chain employs TRBV5-1 and TRBJ2-1; TRBD1 is a possible D gene (5 bases). V was clipped by 7 bases and J by 2 bases, with 16 bases between them. Germline CDR1 SGHRS, CDR2 YFSETQ. CDR3 length: 15 amino acids. The CDR3 sequence is CASSFVSRAYNEQFF. As DNA, the CDR3 is TGCGCCAGCTCTTTTGTTTCCAGGGCCTACAATGAGCAGTTCTTC. Drawing the rest from reference TRBV5-1 and TRBJ2-1, the complete variable domain is KAGVTQTPRYLIKTRGQQVTLSCSPISGHRSVSWYQQTPGQGLQFLFEYFSETQRNKGNFPGRFSGRQFSNSRSEMNVSTLELGDSALYLCASSFVSRAYNEQFFGPGTRLTVL.

In its sample, this clone was seen a few times. This chain uses TRBV7-3 with TRBJ2-1, with 12 bases aligning to TRBD1. The CDR3 is 16 amino acids. V lost 5 bases to trimming and J lost 7 bases; unmatched junction nucleotides: 9. Germline V gene lookup returns CDR1 SGHTA and CDR2 FQGTGA. The CDR3 coding sequence is TGTGCCAGCAGCACGACCGGGACAGGGGGCAGGAATGAGCAGTTCTTC. Its translation: CASSTTGTGGRNEQFF.